A selection of T cell receptor beta chains follows, all from one sample in a study of PD-L1 blockade in urothelial cancer. Clones were read by immunoSEQ multiplex PCR, and TCRdb kept only the in-frame ones, dropping some. The table shows about 120,000 clones, with roughly 90% occurring only once. The sample here was PBMCs, taken around atezolizumab (anti-PD-L1) treatment. Receptor source: a man aged 60-69 years with urothelial cancer. Each CDR3 is given without its conserved first and last residue. Each record gives: J gene, V gene, CDR3 protein.

TRBJ1-4 TRBV12-5 ASGLSHQANEKLF
TRBJ2-7 TRBV5-8 ASSLTRTDGEQY
TRBJ2-3 TRBV9 ASSVDGAPTDTQY
TRBJ2-5 TRBV5-1 ASSLLGRSGETQY
TRBJ1-5 TRBV6-4 ASSDSTGTQPQH
TRBJ2-1 TRBV2 ASNYATGSYNEQF
TRBJ1-1 TRBV27 ASSLRGGNTEAF
TRBJ2-2 TRBV4-1 ASSHRSNTGELF
TRBJ2-5 TRBV7-3 ASSPDRVGKTQY
TRBJ2-1 TRBV5-4 ASSLASGGASNEQF
TRBJ1-5 TRBV6-5 ASSYSIEGLPQH
TRBJ2-3 TRBV7-2 ASSRTSGIDTQY
TRBJ2-1 TRBV27 ASSTGYNEQF
TRBJ2-3 TRBV5-4 ASSSVTAGDTQY
TRBJ2-1 TRBV5-1 ASSLGLAGGAGNNEQF
TRBJ1-5 TRBV6-6 ASSYSRLGQPQH
TRBJ2-2 TRBV10-3 AITPAGELTGELF
TRBJ2-3 TRBV7-9 ASSLGLAGSTDTQY
TRBJ2-7 TRBV7-9 ASSSNRAYEQY
TRBJ1-2 TRBV4-3 ASSPDRASHGYT
TRBJ2-3 TRBV5-4 ASSLARDRAKDTQY
TRBJ1-4 TRBV11-3 ASSLGQGNNEKLF
TRBJ2-5 TRBV9 ASSVTGGWQETQY
TRBJ2-7 TRBV6-1 ASSGLAGTYEQY
TRBJ2-5 TRBV6-6 ASSYGGALAEETQY
TRBJ2-1 TRBV10-2 ASSGGLTWNEQF
TRBJ2-7 TRBV19 ASSIGLAGEQY
TRBJ2-3 TRBV9 ASSTQGSDTQY
TRBJ1-2 TRBV30 AWSGTPSYGYT
TRBJ2-2 TRBV11-1 ASSLVGQGTGELF
TRBJ2-2 TRBV4-1 ASSQDGEGLLGSGRELF